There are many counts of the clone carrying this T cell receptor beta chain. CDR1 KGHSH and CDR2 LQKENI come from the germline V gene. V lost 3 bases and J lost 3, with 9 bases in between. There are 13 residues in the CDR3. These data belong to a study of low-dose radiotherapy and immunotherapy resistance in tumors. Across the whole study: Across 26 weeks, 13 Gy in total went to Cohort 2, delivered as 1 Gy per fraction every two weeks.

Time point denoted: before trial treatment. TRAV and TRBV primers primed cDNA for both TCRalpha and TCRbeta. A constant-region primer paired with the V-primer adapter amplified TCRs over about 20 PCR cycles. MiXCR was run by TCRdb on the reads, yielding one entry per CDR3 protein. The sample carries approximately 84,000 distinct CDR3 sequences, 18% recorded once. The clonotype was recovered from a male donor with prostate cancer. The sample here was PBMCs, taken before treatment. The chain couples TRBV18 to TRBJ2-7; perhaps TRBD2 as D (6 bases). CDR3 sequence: CASSPGTDYEQYF. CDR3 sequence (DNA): TGTGCCAGCTCACCCGGGACTGACTACGAGCAGTACTTC.